The 5 T cell receptor beta chains reported below all come from one sample, sequenced in a study of blood T cells in healthy people across ages. Then a second PCR, running about 6 to 11 cycles, was carried out with a sample-barcoded 5' primer and a J-beta primer mix. One entry per CDR3 protein results from TCRdb running MiXCR on the 5' RACE reads. The sample has around 700,000 distinct CDR3 sequences, 25% seen once. The same data also contributed to another study, on T cells of mothers and their children.

What was sequenced was blood. The receptors originated from a boy aged 5-17 years in good health.

The chain joins TRBV12-3 or TRBV12-4 to TRBJ2-5, with D maybe TRBD1 (6 bases). The CDR3 length is 14 residues. V lost 5 bases and J lost 5, with 15 bases in between. The CDR3 loop is CASSIQGSEETQYF. For the CDR3, the DNA is TGTGCCAGCAGTATACAGGGTAGTGAGGAGACCCAGTACTTC.

J is TRBJ2-5 and V is TRBV7-9; tentatively, D is TRBD2 (7 bases). Trimming left V 3 bases short and J 1 base short, with 15 bases between. Germline-derived CDR1 and CDR2 are SEHNR and FQNEAQ (reference sequence). The CDR3 contains 16 residues. CDR3 DNA sequence: TGTGCCAGCAGCTTTAGAGCGGGACACTCCCAAGAGACCCAGTACTTC. It codes for CASSFRAGHSQETQYF.

This clonotype was detected only a few times. The rearrangement uses TRBV5-6 and TRBJ1-6, with a weak D call TRBD1 (5 bases). V was cut by 2 bases and J by 8 bases, with 14 bases left in between. Germline-derived CDR1 and CDR2 are SGHDT and YYEEEE. CDR3 size: 15 residues. CDR3 residues: CASSFEDTEDSPLHF. CDR3 sequence (DNA): TGTGCCAGCAGCTTCGAGGACACTGAAGATTCACCCCTCCACTTT.

A few counts support this clonotype. J is TRBJ2-7 and V is TRBV29-1; perhaps TRBD1 as D (6 bases). V was shortened by 4 bases and J by 5 bases, with 9 bases between the two germline ends. Germline values: CDR1 SQVTM, CDR2 ANQGSEA. This CDR3 contains 11 residues. CDR3 in amino acids: CSVVTGHEQYF. DNA for the CDR3: TGCAGCGTTGTCACAGGGCACGAGCAGTACTTC.

V gene TRBV10-3 combines with J gene TRBJ2-1, with 8 bases fitting TRBD2. The CDR3 sequence is 16 residues long. The V segment lost 3 bases and the J segment 7 bases; nucleotides outside the gene matches: 11. Germline lookup yields CDR1 ENHRY and CDR2 SYGVKD. The CDR3 sequence is CAISDSGRGEGNEQFF. CDR3 sequence (DNA): TGTGCCATCAGTGATTCCGGGCGGGGGGAAGGTAATGAGCAGTTCTTC.